One sample yielded the 12 T cell receptor beta chains listed below, sequenced in a study of CD8+CD57+ T cells in acquired aplastic anemia. Patients chosen for sequencing had shown CD8+CD57+ cell expansion by flow cytometry. The study profiled TCR beta VDJ and CDR3 using genomic DNA as template. Each CDR3 protein gets one entry after TCRdb re-called the reads with MiXCR. Of 250,000 to 350,000 distinct CDR3 sequences listed, 56% were seen once; the top ten hold 1% to 1.5%. Sequencing was performed on sorted CD4+, CD8+, or CD8+CD57+ T cells (not recorded which) from PBMCs. Receptor source: a human donor with aplastic anemia.

In its sample, this clonotype was seen once. The chain couples TRBV11-3 to TRBJ2-7, with 9 bases fitting TRBD2. CDR1 is SGHNT, CDR2 YENEEA, per germline. The ends lost 5 bases at V and 9 bases at J; junction bases unmatched: 11. CDR3 length: 14 residues. The CDR3, as DNA: TGTGCCAGCAGCCAAGTAGCGGGAGTCCACGGGCAGTACTTC. This translates into CASSQVAGVHGQYF.

The DNA of the CDR3 is TGTGCCAGCAGCCGGGGGACAGGGGACGAGCAGTACTTC. Translation: CASSRGTGDEQYF. The chain uses TRBV7-9 and TRBJ2-7, with 10 bases that match TRBD1. Germline V lookup: CDR1 SEHNR, CDR2 FQNEAQ (reference sequence). The CDR3 runs 13 residues. The V gene end was trimmed by 5 bases and the J gene end by 5 bases; junction bases not matched to a gene: 3.

The CDR3 spells CASSLTAFSGANVLTF. In DNA, the CDR3 is TGTGCCAGCAGCTTAACGGCTTTCTCTGGGGCCAACGTCCTGACTTTC. This chain joins TRBV7-2 and TRBJ2-6; D unresolved. V gave up 2 bases and J gave up 0 bases, with 8 bases separating them. CDR3 size: 16 residues. The germline gives CDR1 SGHTA, CDR2 FQGNSA.

The CDR3, as DNA: TGCAGTGCTCTACAGGGGGCAAAAGAGACCCAGTACTTC. The encoded protein is CSALQGAKETQYF. The chain uses TRBV20-1 and TRBJ2-5; 9 bases match TRBD1. The CDR3 has 13 residues. Germline lookup yields CDR1 DFQATT and CDR2 SNEGSKA (reference sequence). The V and J ends lost 5 bases and 3 bases, in that order; junction bases with no gene match: 4.

Only one count was recorded for this clonotype. This rearrangement joins TRBV12-3 or TRBV12-4 to TRBJ1-1; TRBD1 matches 10 bases. The V gene end was trimmed by 6 bases and the J gene end by 2 bases; junction bases not matched to a gene: 3. The CDR3 contains 14 residues. This CDR3 is CASSWDRGNTEAFF. DNA for the CDR3: TGTGCCAGCAGCTGGGACAGGGGAAACACTGAAGCTTTCTTT.

The rearrangement joins TRBV19 to TRBJ2-7; D unclear. The CDR3 extends over 13 amino acids. Per the germline V gene, CDR1 is LNHDA and CDR2 is SQIVND (reference sequence). The germline V and J ends were trimmed by 3 bases and 3 bases, with 9 bases remaining between them. The CDR3, as DNA: TGTGCCAGTAGTATTAGGGTTGGCTACGAGCAGTACTTC. This translates into CASSIRVGYEQYF.

This sequence joins TRBV7-2 and TRBJ1-1; D ambiguous. This CDR3 is 14 amino acids long. The V end lost 5 bases, the J end lost 1 base, and 11 bases lay between the germline ends. The germline V gene has CDR1 SGHTA and CDR2 FQGNSA. The CDR3 is CASSQGLGNTEAFF. The CDR3 bases are TGTGCCAGCAGCCAAGGGTTGGGGAACACTGAAGCTTTCTTT.

This clonotype was recorded a few times. V is TRBV5-8 and J is TRBJ2-7; 7 bases line up with TRBD1. This CDR3 is 13 amino acids long. Per germline, CDR1 SGHTS and CDR2 YDEGEE. Trimming cost V 1 base and J 5 bases; bases outside gene matches: 3. CDR3 nucleotide sequence: TGTGCCAGCAGCTTGCAGGGGGTCAACGAGCAGTACTTC. Protein: CASSLQGVNEQYF.

J is TRBJ2-7 and V is TRBV19; TRBD1 might be the D (6 bases). The CDR3 covers 14 residues. Germline loops: CDR1 LNHDA, CDR2 SQIVND (reference sequence). V lost 4 bases to trimming and J lost 3 bases, with 13 bases between them. The CDR3 DNA follows: TGTGCCAGTAGTAAGTACAGGGCAGTCTACGAGCAGTACTTC. Its protein is CASSKYRAVYEQYF.

This clonotype was counted a single time. The rearrangement joins TRBV5-1 to TRBJ1-6, with D unresolved. This CDR3 region has 16 residues. In germline, CDR1 is SGHRS, CDR2 YFSETQ. Trimming removed 0 bases from V and 4 bases from J, with 11 bases in between. The CDR3 DNA reads as TGCGCCAGCAGCTTGGTAACTAGCGGGTATAATTCACCCCTCCACTTT. The encoded protein is CASSLVTSGYNSPLHF. The full variable domain, with the rest looked up from reference TRBV5-1 and TRBJ1-6, is KAGVTQTPRYLIKTRGQQVTLSCSPISGHRSVSWYQQTPGQGLQFLFEYFSETQRNKGNFPGRFSGRQFSNSRSEMNVSTLELGDSALYLCASSLVTSGYNSPLHFGNGTRLTVT.

This chain connects TRBV10-3 to TRBJ2-5; no firm D call. Judging by the DNA end, TRBJ2-7 fits better; the J call may be wrong. This CDR3 region has 14 residues. CDR1 and CDR2 from the germline V gene are ENHRY and SYGVKD. CDR3 sequence reads: CAISDRQAAGEQYF. The CDR3 coding sequence is TGTGCCATCAGTGACCGGCAGGCGGCTGGCGAGCAGTACTTC.

This clonotype was seen many times. V usage is TRBV6-1 and J usage is TRBJ1-5; possibly TRBD1 for D (5 bases). The CDR3 is made up of 12 amino acids. Germline loops: CDR1 MNHNS, CDR2 SASEGT. V was clipped by 10 bases and J by 6 bases, with 13 bases between them. CDR3 nucleotides: TGTGCCACCCCCCAGGGCCCTCAGCCCCAGCATTTT. Residues: CATPQGPQPQHF.